The next 21 T cell receptor beta chains were all read from a single sample in a study of CD8 T cells in ankylosing spondylitis. TCRdb processed the 5' RACE reads anew with MiXCR; each CDR3 protein has one entry. The repertoire holds 100,000 to 150,000 distinct CDR3 sequences, with around 9.7% as singletons. Sequenced sample: blood, either unsorted or a sorted T cell fraction (not recorded which). These receptors all stem from a male donor with ankylosing spondylitis or in good health (not recorded which).

This clonotype was seen only a few times. This rearrangement joins TRBV5-1 to TRBJ2-1; 8 positions agree with TRBD2. The germline V gene encodes CDR1 SGHRS and CDR2 YFSETQ. The CDR3 totals 14 residues. V gave up 5 bases and J gave up 8 bases; unmatched junction bases: 9. This CDR3 is CASRVGRAEYEQFF. The CDR3 DNA follows: TGCGCCAGCAGGGTCGGGAGGGCCGAGTATGAGCAGTTCTTC.

This clonotype was seen ten or more times. This chain connects TRBV5-1 to TRBJ2-1; 9 nucleotides agree with TRBD1. The ends lost 2 bases at V and 7 bases at J; junction bases unmatched: 13. This CDR3 is built from 17 residues. Germline V gene lookup returns CDR1 SGHRS and CDR2 YFSETQ. This CDR3 reads CASSFTARTGVLNEQFF. Here the CDR3 DNA reads TGCGCCAGCAGCTTTACCGCCCGGACAGGGGTTTTGAATGAGCAGTTCTTC.

There are many counts of this clonotype. The gene calls are TRBV29-1 and TRBJ2-1, with D unclear. The germline V gene has CDR1 SQVTM and CDR2 ANQGSEA. This CDR3 has 11 amino acids. V gave up 2 bases and J gave up 10 bases, with 9 bases separating them. The CDR3 nucleotides read TGCAGCGTTGAACGGCACGAGGAGCAGTTCTTC. It encodes CSVERHEEQFF.

The chain has TRBV15 and TRBJ2-3, with TRBD1 as a possible D gene (6 bases). V dropped 0 bases and J dropped 0 bases, with 10 bases sitting between them. Germline V gene sequence: CDR1 LNHNV, CDR2 YYDKDF (reference sequence). This CDR3 region has 16 residues. The CDR3 sequence: CATSRDGQKSTDTQYF. The CDR3 DNA reads TGTGCCACCAGCAGAGACGGACAGAAGAGCACAGATACGCAGTATTTT.

The chain has TRBV20-1 and TRBJ2-1, with D unclear. Per germline, CDR1 DFQATT and CDR2 SNEGSKA (reference sequence). With 4 bases removed from V and 1 base from J, the gap between germline ends came to 8 bases. The CDR3 is 13 amino acids. CDR3 residues: CSATPGSYNEQFF. The CDR3 region has the DNA TGCAGTGCTACCCCCGGGTCCTACAATGAGCAGTTCTTC.

This clonotype has a count of ten or more. The chain recombines TRBV4-1 with TRBJ2-3, with unresolved D. V lost 0 bases and J 1 base, leaving 11 bases between the germline ends. Looked up from germline, CDR1 is MGHRA and CDR2 is YSYEKL. The CDR3 sequence is 16 residues long. CDR3 region: CASSQENRPRTDTQYF. The CDR3 bases are TGCGCCAGCAGCCAAGAGAACCGTCCTCGCACAGATACGCAGTATTTT.

This clonotype was picked up many times. The chain carries TRBV19 and TRBJ2-3; D is uncertain. The CDR3 is made up of 15 amino acids. The germline CDR1 and CDR2 sequences are LNHDA and SQIVND (reference sequence). Trimming removed 3 bases from V and 5 bases from J, with 15 bases in between. This CDR3 reads CASSIDELAGDTQYF. CDR3 DNA sequence: TGTGCCAGTAGTATCGACGAATTAGCAGGAGATACGCAGTATTTT.

This clonotype was seen ten or more times. The gene calls are TRBV5-6 and TRBJ1-2, with D possibly matching TRBD1 (5 bases). This CDR3 contains 14 residues. Germline CDR1 reads SGHDT; CDR2 reads YYEEEE. V gave up 2 bases and J gave up 3 bases, with 11 bases separating them. The CDR3 DNA is TGTGCCAGCAGCTTAGGCAGGGCAGACTATGGCTACACCTTC. This translates into CASSLGRADYGYTF.

This clonotype has ten or more counts. This rearrangement joins TRBV20-1 to TRBJ2-7, with 7 bases identical to TRBD1. V trimming: 5 bases; J trimming: 6 bases; junction bases outside the gene matches: 13. The CDR3 loop spans 14 amino acids. The germline gives CDR1 DFQATT, CDR2 SNEGSKA (reference sequence). The CDR3 is CSAHPGGESPEQYF. As DNA, the CDR3 is TGCAGTGCTCACCCAGGGGGAGAGTCCCCCGAGCAGTACTTC.

V and J are TRBV29-1 and TRBJ2-5, with 8 positions matching TRBD1. The CDR3 has 12 amino acids. After removal of 7 bases from V and 5 bases from J, the junction contained 6 bases not matched to a gene. From germline, CDR1 is SQVTM and CDR2 ANQGSEA. The CDR3 is CSAPGGGETQYF. CDR3 DNA: TGCAGCGCTCCAGGGGGCGGGGAGACCCAGTACTTC.

The sample holds a few counts of this clonotype. The chain couples TRBV20-1 to TRBJ2-3; either TRBD1 or TRBD2 may supply D (5 bases each). This CDR3 has 15 residues. The germline CDR1 and CDR2 sequences are DFQATT and SNEGSKA (reference sequence). V was cut by 1 base and J by 2 bases, with 13 bases left in between. CDR3 region: CSARAWDDNTDTQYF. In DNA, the CDR3 is TGCAGTGCTAGAGCTTGGGACGATAACACAGATACGCAGTATTTT.

Many counts were recorded for this clonotype. This chain uses TRBV11-2 with TRBJ2-3, with 8 bases that match TRBD2. The ends lost 4 bases at V and 0 bases at J; junction bases unmatched: 6. Germline CDR1 and CDR2: SGHAT and FQNNGV. The CDR3 contains 16 residues. In nucleotides, the CDR3 is TGTGCCAGCAGCTCATTAGCGGGACCCAGCACAGATACGCAGTATTTT. Its translation: CASSSLAGPSTDTQYF.

This clonotype was seen repeatedly, ten times or more. The chain recombines TRBV10-3 with TRBJ2-7, with 8 nucleotides matching TRBD2. V trimming: 6 bases; J trimming: 2 bases; junction bases outside the gene matches: 6. CDR3 length equals 14 residues. CDR1 is ENHRY, CDR2 SYGVKD, per germline. The CDR3 protein is CAISPKTSAYEQYF. In DNA, the CDR3 is TGTGCCATCAGCCCAAAGACTAGCGCCTACGAGCAGTACTTC.

The chain has TRBV12-3 or TRBV12-4 and TRBJ2-7; 13 bases map to TRBD2. J lost 12 bases, V lost 5 bases, and 10 bases had no gene match. This CDR3 contains 14 residues. CDR3 in DNA: TGTGCCAGCAGTCCGGGACTAGCGGGAACGGGTCTGTACTTC. Translation: CASSPGLAGTGLYF.

This clonotype appeared many times. J is TRBJ2-1 and V is TRBV11-2; D gene ambiguous. This CDR3 contains 14 residues. V dropped 3 bases and J dropped 4 bases, with 10 bases sitting between them. The V gene's germline CDR1 is SGHAT and CDR2 FQNNGV. The DNA of the CDR3 is TGTGCCAGCAGCTTGTTAGGAAAGTACAATGAGCAGTTCTTC. It codes for CASSLLGKYNEQFF.

V usage is TRBV27 and J usage is TRBJ1-4; perhaps TRBD1 as D (6 bases). Deletions cut 6 bases from V and 7 bases from J, with 15 bases between. This CDR3 comprises 14 residues. From germline, CDR1 is MNHEY and CDR2 SMNVEV (reference sequence). The CDR3 loop is CASRSQGSSEKLFF. The CDR3 DNA reads TGTGCCAGCAGAAGCCAGGGGAGCAGTGAAAAACTGTTTTTT.

At least ten counts were recorded for this clonotype. The chain joins TRBV5-1 to TRBJ2-3, with unresolved D. V lost 4 bases and J 4 bases, leaving 19 bases between the germline ends. The length of the CDR3 is 16 residues. CDR1 is SGHRS and CDR2 is YFSETQ in the germline V gene. This CDR3 reads CASSLGRRNSPDTQYF. The DNA of the CDR3 is TGCGCCAGCAGCCTTGGTAGGCGGAACTCTCCAGATACGCAGTATTTT.

This clonotype has a count of ten or more. V is TRBV5-1 and J is TRBJ2-1; 7 bases line up with TRBD1. There are 16 residues in the CDR3. Germline CDR1 and CDR2: SGHRS and YFSETQ. Trimming cost V 6 bases and J 4 bases; bases outside gene matches: 13. CDR3 loop: CASKGQPEKGYNEQFF. The CDR3 DNA is TGCGCCAGCAAGGGACAGCCAGAAAAGGGATACAATGAGCAGTTCTTC.

This clonotype was found many times. The chain joins TRBV27 to TRBJ2-1, with D hard to call. Trimming pared 0 bases from V and 0 bases from J, leaving 9 bases between. The CDR3 totals 16 residues. Germline loops: CDR1 MNHEY, CDR2 SMNVEV (reference sequence). The CDR3 sequence: CASSLSYPSSYNEQFF. The CDR3 bases are TGTGCCAGCAGTTTATCGTACCCGAGCTCCTACAATGAGCAGTTCTTC.

This clonotype was counted many times. The chain links TRBV2 to TRBJ2-3; D remains ambiguous. This CDR3 comprises 13 residues. The germline V gene has CDR1 SNHLY and CDR2 FYNNEI. Trimming stripped 5 bases from V and 3 bases from J, with 9 bases between. The CDR3 reads CASSWPSTDTQYF. The CDR3 nucleotides read TGTGCCAGCAGTTGGCCGTCGACAGATACGCAGTATTTT.

The chain uses TRBV20-1 and TRBJ1-5; D possibly corresponds to TRBD1 (6 bases). Germline assignment: CDR1 DFQATT and CDR2 SNEGSKA (reference sequence). The CDR3 totals 14 residues. V was pared by 0 bases and J by 0 bases, with 6 bases between. In nucleotides, the CDR3 is TGCAGTGCTAGAGAGGGGGCTAGCAATCAGCCCCAGCATTTT. Protein product: CSAREGASNQPQHF.